The 28 T cell receptor beta chains presented below share a single source sample, sequenced in a study of breast tumors, draining lymph nodes, adjacent tissues. TCRdb independently ran MiXCR on the multiplex PCR reads; one entry per CDR3 protein. The repertoire includes under 150,000 distinct CDR3 sequences, approximately 20% of them detected once, and about 2.6% sits in the top ten. Breast cancer patients provided tissue from their axillary draining lymph nodes. The specimen sequenced was axillary lymph node tissue. The receptors originated from a female donor with breast cancer. Some clones in this sample may be carry-over from other donors' samples.

This clonotype was recorded many times. The V and J genes are TRBV19 and TRBJ2-7, with 7 bases fitting TRBD2. CDR1 and CDR2 (germline): LNHDA, SQIVND (reference sequence). This CDR3 spans 17 amino acids. The V gene end was trimmed by 9 bases and the J gene end by 6 bases; junction bases not matched to a gene: 23. CDR3 protein: CASHKPAGEGGLSEQYF. CDR3 in DNA: TGTGCCAGCCACAAACCGGCGGGGGAGGGAGGGTTATCCGAGCAGTACTTC.

This clonotype was picked up many times. This chain uses TRBV20-1 with TRBJ2-7, with D possibly matching TRBD1 (6 bases). Germline assignment: CDR1 DFQATT and CDR2 SNEGSKA (reference sequence). This CDR3 has 12 residues. Trimming shortened V by 6 bases and J by 0 bases, and 9 bases separated the two germline ends. CDR3 coding DNA: TGCAGTGCCGGACAGTCCTCCTACGAGCAGTACTTC. Protein: CSAGQSSYEQYF.

Comments on this clonotype: This may come from a read error, since a much larger clone is one base off. The CDR3 end shows no conserved phenylalanine or tryptophan, and so a read error is likely. This rearrangement joins TRBV2 to TRBJ2-5; D is undetermined. CDR3 length: 14 amino acids. CDR1 and CDR2 (germline): SNHLY, FYNNEI. V was trimmed by 3 bases and J by 1 base, leaving 9 bases between them. In nucleotides, the CDR3 is TGTGCCAGCAGTGAGCGGTCCGTCCAAGAGACCCAGTACTAC. Translated, it gives CASSERSVQETQYY.

This clonotype has at least ten counts. The rearrangement uses TRBV5-8 and TRBJ2-5, with TRBD2 as a possible D gene (7 bases). Trimming took off 4 bases at V and 4 bases at J, with 14 bases between the two ends. This CDR3 has 14 residues. Germline lookup yields CDR1 SGHTS and CDR2 YDEGEE. The CDR3 loop reads CASSHREGLETQYF. The CDR3 DNA reads as TGTGCCAGCAGCCACAGGGAGGGGTTAGAGACCCAGTACTTC. Filled out from reference TRBV5-8 and TRBJ2-5, the complete variable domain reads EAGVTQSPTHLIKTRGQQATLRCSPISGHTSVYWYQQALGLGLQFLLWYDEGEERNRGNFPPRFSGRQFPNYSSELNVNALELEDSALYLCASSHREGLETQYFGPGTRLLVL.

A word on this clonotype: At one boundary the junction diverges from the germline segment, which might be a read error. The gene calls are TRBV4-2 and TRBJ2-2; TRBD2 is a possible D gene (5 bases). The germline CDR1 and CDR2 sequences are LGHNA and YNFKEQ. There are 14 residues in the CDR3. The CDR3 bases are TGTGCCAGCAGCTTAGAGTCGTACACCGGGGAGCCGTTTTTT. This gives the protein CASSLESYTGEPFF.

This clonotype showed up just a few times. The chain combines TRBV28 with TRBJ2-5, with D uncertain. V was cut by 6 bases and J by 5 bases, with 13 bases left in between. Germline CDR1 and CDR2: MDHEN and SYDVKM. This CDR3 comprises 13 residues. CDR3 loop: CASREPAGETQYF. In DNA, the CDR3 is TGTGCCAGCAGGGAACCCGCCGGGGAGACCCAGTACTTC.

This clonotype was detected ten times or more. The chain recombines TRBV2 with TRBJ2-2; TRBD2 might be the D (5 bases). The V end was cut by 6 bases, the J end by 0 bases, with 17 bases between. The CDR3 is made up of 17 amino acids. Germline CDR1 is SNHLY and CDR2 is FYNNEI. Written as DNA, the CDR3 is TGTGCCAGCAGGGCAGGCCGGTGGGGAGCGAACACCGGGGAGCTGTTTTTT. It translates to CASRAGRWGANTGELFF.

This clonotype was seen at least ten times. V and J are TRBV15 and TRBJ2-7; maybe TRBD1 (6 bases). Trimming left V 5 bases short and J 0 bases short, with 11 bases between. Germline V gene sequence: CDR1 LNHNV, CDR2 YYDKDF (reference sequence). The CDR3 consists of 14 residues. This CDR3 reads CATSPGQSSYEQYF. The CDR3 DNA reads TGTGCCACCAGCCCGGGACAAAGCTCCTACGAGCAGTACTTC.

This clonotype appeared many times. The chain recombines TRBV30 with TRBJ2-3; TRBD2 agrees at 7 bases. CDR1 and CDR2 (germline): GTSNPN, SVGIG (reference sequence). J was trimmed by 4 bases and V by 4 bases; bases with no gene match: 5. CDR3 size: 13 residues. The CDR3 loop is CAWTSGPPDTQYF. CDR3 in DNA: TGTGCCTGGACTAGCGGCCCCCCAGATACGCAGTATTTT.

As to this clonotype: It may be a read error: a sequence one base away is much more abundant. The conserved final phenylalanine or tryptophan is absent from the CDR3, which likely points to a read error. This sequence joins TRBV19 and TRBJ2-5, with D unclear. The germline V and J ends were trimmed by 3 bases and 2 bases, with 7 bases remaining between them. The CDR3 covers 13 residues. Germline-derived CDR1 and CDR2 are LNHDA and SQIVND (reference sequence). The CDR3 bases are TGTGCCAGTAGTATCGGCAGACAAGAGACCCAGTACTCC. As protein: CASSIGRQETQYS.

This clonotype was counted ten times or more. The V call is TRBV7-9, the J call TRBJ1-4; D is unclear. CDR1 and CDR2 (germline): SEHNR, FQNEAQ (reference sequence). The CDR3 length is 12 residues. V was cut by 10 bases and J by 3 bases, with 9 bases left in between. CDR3 in amino acids: CAMGVPNEKLFF. The DNA for the CDR3 is TGTGCCATGGGAGTTCCTAATGAAAAACTGTTTTTT.

As to this clonotype: This may arise from a read error, as a much more abundant clone is one base away. CDR3 residues: CASTWTSGRGLFF. DNA for the CDR3: TGTGCCAGCACCTGGACTAGCGGGAGAGGGCTGTTTTTT. This chain connects TRBV6-5 to TRBJ2-2; TRBD2 aligns across 13 bases. This CDR3 is 13 amino acids long. After removal of 7 bases from V and 13 bases from J, the junction contained 6 bases not matched to a gene. The germline CDR1 and CDR2 sequences are MNHEY and SVGAGI.

This clonotype was counted at least ten times. The V and J genes are TRBV20-1 and TRBJ2-7; 7 positions match TRBD2. This CDR3 comprises 14 residues. V lost 4 bases, J lost 5 bases, and 11 bases stayed unmatched. In germline, CDR1 is DFQATT, CDR2 SNEGSKA (reference sequence). The CDR3: CSATLGGRSDEQYF. CDR3 nucleotides: TGCAGTGCTACCTTGGGCGGGAGAAGCGACGAGCAGTACTTC.

Remarks on this clonotype: This may stem from a read error, because a much larger clone lies one nucleotide away. Without the conserved terminal phenylalanine or tryptophan, this CDR3 likely stems from a read error. The chain couples TRBV30 to TRBJ2-7; 8 bases map to TRBD1. CDR3 length equals 14 residues. The trim removed 3 bases at V and 2 bases at J, leaving 6 bases unmatched. Looked up from germline, CDR1 is GTSNPN and CDR2 is SVGIG (reference sequence). The CDR3 protein is CAWRRQGLAYEQYS. The DNA for the CDR3 is TGTGCCTGGAGAAGACAGGGGTTAGCCTACGAGCAGTACTCC.

In this sample, this clonotype turned up many times. This rearrangement joins TRBV12-3 or TRBV12-4 to TRBJ2-3; D is unresolved. This CDR3 is built from 18 residues. Trimming took 0 bases from V and 0 from J, leaving 16 bases between them. CDR3 residues: CASSLALNTGASTDTQYF. The CDR3 bases are TGTGCCAGCAGTTTAGCGCTAAATACGGGCGCTAGCACAGATACGCAGTATTTT.

About this clonotype: At one boundary the junction diverges from the germline segment, which might be a read error. This rearrangement joins TRBV6-6 to TRBJ2-7; D might be TRBD2 (5 bases). Germline V CDR1 and CDR2: MNHNY, SVGAGI (reference sequence). This CDR3 has 14 amino acids. The CDR3 loop reads CASSPKRPPYEQHF. CDR3 sequence (DNA): TGTGCCAGCAGCCCCAAGCGGCCTCCCTACGAGCAGCACTTC.

This clonotype was recorded many times. The chain is built from TRBV24-1 and TRBJ2-1, with 10 bases that match TRBD1. The CDR3 sequence is 15 residues long. The germline V gene has CDR1 KGHDR and CDR2 SFDVKD. V dropped 4 bases and J dropped 7; count of bases not matched to a gene: 6. The CDR3 protein is CATSEGQGGKNEQFF. CDR3 bases: TGTGCCACCAGTGAAGGACAGGGGGGCAAGAATGAGCAGTTCTTC.

This clonotype has at least ten counts. The gene calls are TRBV6-5 and TRBJ2-7; TRBD1 matches 10 bases. CDR1 and CDR2 (germline): MNHEY, SVGAGI. J gave up 5 bases and V 5 bases, and 9 bases lay outside the gene matches. CDR3 size: 15 residues. CDR3 DNA: TGTGCCAGCAGTAGACCGGGACAGGGGTATCACGAGCAGTACTTC. Translation: CASSRPGQGYHEQYF.

The table lists this clonotype with many counts. This rearrangement joins TRBV4-2 to TRBJ1-5; tentatively, D is TRBD1 (6 bases). This CDR3 contains 14 residues. CDR1 and CDR2 from the germline V gene are LGHNA and YNFKEQ. V lost 1 base and J lost 6, with 10 bases in between. The CDR3 DNA follows: TGTGCCAGCAGCCAAGTCCTAGGGGGTCAGCCCCAGCATTTT. It yields the protein CASSQVLGGQPQHF.

There are many counts of this clonotype. The chain carries TRBV29-1 and TRBJ2-5, with 11 bases that match TRBD1. The CDR3 is 15 amino acids. In germline, CDR1 is SQVTM, CDR2 ANQGSEA. V dropped 0 bases and J dropped 5; count of bases not matched to a gene: 5. In nucleotides, the CDR3 is TGCAGCGTTGAAGAGGACAGGGGGCGCTCGGAGACCCAGTACTTC. This codes for CSVEEDRGRSETQYF.

There are many counts of this clonotype. V usage is TRBV28 and J usage is TRBJ1-5; D unclear. The CDR3 loop spans 13 amino acids. CDR1 is MDHEN, CDR2 SYDVKM, per germline. The V end was cut by 6 bases, the J end by 6 bases, with 12 bases between. The CDR3 is CASRLERAQPQHF. In nucleotides, the CDR3 is TGTGCCAGCAGATTGGAGAGGGCTCAGCCCCAGCATTTT.

This clonotype was seen at least ten times. This chain uses TRBV24-1 with TRBJ2-1; 8 positions match TRBD1. The V gene end was trimmed by 5 bases and the J gene end by 9 bases; junction bases not matched to a gene: 5. The CDR3 is 13 residues long. Germline values: CDR1 KGHDR, CDR2 SFDVKD. The CDR3 DNA follows: TGTGCCACCAGTGTTGTCCAGGGGGCTGAGCAGTTCTTC. This codes for CATSVVQGAEQFF.

This clonotype came up many times. The rearrangement joins TRBV20-1 to TRBJ2-6; D unclear. In germline, CDR1 is DFQATT, CDR2 SNEGSKA (reference sequence). This CDR3 region has 12 residues. Trimming shortened V by 6 bases and J by 3 bases, and 6 bases separated the two germline ends. In DNA form, the CDR3 reads TGCAGTGCAGAAGATGGGGCCAACGTCCTGACTTTC. Protein product: CSAEDGANVLTF.

This clonotype appeared many times. The V and J genes are TRBV9 and TRBJ2-1; 12 bases line up with TRBD2. CDR1 SGDLS and CDR2 YYNGEE come from the germline V gene. This CDR3 is built from 16 residues. V shed 2 bases and J 8 bases; nucleotides not matched to a gene: 8. CDR3 in DNA: TGTGCCAGCAGCGTCCGACTAGCGGGAGTGATGGATGAGCAGTTCTTC. Protein: CASSVRLAGVMDEQFF.

In its sample, this clonotype was seen many times. The genes are TRBV7-9 and TRBJ2-7; D unclear. This CDR3 has 11 amino acids. V lost 5 bases to trimming and J lost 4 bases, with 6 bases between them. Germline values: CDR1 SEHNR, CDR2 FQNEAQ (reference sequence). This chain's CDR3 is CASSPGYEQYF. CDR3 DNA: TGTGCCAGCAGCCCCGGATACGAGCAGTACTTC.

For this clonotype: A much larger clone differs by one base, so this may be a read error. The gene calls are TRBV4-2 and TRBJ2-7, with D possibly TRBD2 on 7 matching bases. V gave up 0 bases and J gave up 3 bases, with 21 bases separating them. There are 18 residues in the CDR3. Germline-derived CDR1 and CDR2 are LGHNA and YNFKEQ. CDR3 nucleotides: TGTGCCAGCAGCCAAGAAGGGGGGGGGGCCAGGAGGAGCTACGAGCAGTACTTC. It codes for CASSQEGGGARRSYEQYF.

For this clonotype: This may be a read error, as it is one base from a much larger clone. This chain links TRBV14 with TRBJ2-7; 9 bases match TRBD2. The CDR3 length is 16 residues. Germline V lookup: CDR1 SGHDN, CDR2 FVKESK. With V trimmed by 4 bases and J by 0 bases, 7 bases remained unmatched. CDR3 nucleotides: TGTGCCAGCAGCCGAGGAGAACTAGCGGGCTCCTACGAGCAGTACTTC. The encoded protein is CASSRGELAGSYEQYF.

V gene TRBV12-3 or TRBV12-4 combines with J gene TRBJ2-5, with TRBD1 as a possible D gene (5 bases). V was pared by 6 bases and J by 4 bases, with 18 bases between. This CDR3 has 15 amino acids. The CDR3 DNA reads as TGTGCCAGCAGCCCCCGACAGACCAAAGGAGAGACCCAGTACTTC. Translation gives CASSPRQTKGETQYF.